These T cell receptor beta chains were read from a single sample in a study of blood T cell repertoires in COVID-19. Profiling relied on immunoSEQ multiplex PCR, and the TCRdb table lists in-frame clones only, not all of them. Altogether about 80,000 clones are present, roughly 89% being singletons, with the ten largest covering 1.9%. Sample: peripheral blood. Receptors were obtained from a woman between 50 and 59 years old in a cohort sampled during active COVID-19. Both conserved end residues are part of each CDR3. The D gene is left open where the match is weak.

>TRBJ2-1|TRBV5-6|TRBD2
CASSQGLAGGSDEQFF
>TRBJ2-5|TRBV7-7|NA
CASSLTGGETQYF
>TRBJ2-3|TRBV18|TRBD1
CASSRGEGASTDTQYF
>TRBJ2-3|TRBV18|TRBD2
CASSPPSGARDTQYF
>TRBJ1-5|TRBV6-6|NA
CASSNRPLSQPQHF
>TRBJ1-3|TRBV18|NA
CASSPPPPVPSGNTIYF
>TRBJ2-5|TRBV7-8|TRBD1
CASSSGTGAETQYF
>TRBJ2-2|TRBV11-2|NA
CASSPLPDTLGELFF
>TRBJ1-2|TRBV6-5|NA
CASSYRGGYTF
>TRBJ1-5|TRBV6-9|NA
CASTAYHRDKGDQPQHF
>TRBJ2-7|TRBV4-1|TRBD1
CASSQATGGRSEQYF
>TRBJ1-1|TRBV3-1/TRBV3-2|NA
CASSQQGLTEAFF
>TRBJ1-2|TRBV10-3|NA
CAISDRRGGDGYTF
>TRBJ2-1|TRBV13|TRBD2
CASSPGTSGARGDEQFF
>TRBJ1-1|TRBV5-1|NA
CASSPLRGTNTEAFF
>TRBJ1-5|TRBV2|TRBD1
CASSKRARRGEPQHF
>TRBJ2-7|TRBV6-5|TRBD1
CASSGQGGPYEQYF
>TRBJ1-1|TRBV6-5|NA
CASSNGGRDTF
>TRBJ1-5|TRBV19|NA
CASSKRTGHQTLNNQPQHF
>TRBJ1-5|TRBV5-3|NA
CARSDRRTENSNQPQHF
>TRBJ1-5|TRBV2|TRBD1
CASIAGGSGQPQHF
>TRBJ2-5|TRBV6-5|TRBD2
CASRLAGQETQYF
>TRBJ1-4|TRBV5-8|NA
CASSQTGLGNEKLFF